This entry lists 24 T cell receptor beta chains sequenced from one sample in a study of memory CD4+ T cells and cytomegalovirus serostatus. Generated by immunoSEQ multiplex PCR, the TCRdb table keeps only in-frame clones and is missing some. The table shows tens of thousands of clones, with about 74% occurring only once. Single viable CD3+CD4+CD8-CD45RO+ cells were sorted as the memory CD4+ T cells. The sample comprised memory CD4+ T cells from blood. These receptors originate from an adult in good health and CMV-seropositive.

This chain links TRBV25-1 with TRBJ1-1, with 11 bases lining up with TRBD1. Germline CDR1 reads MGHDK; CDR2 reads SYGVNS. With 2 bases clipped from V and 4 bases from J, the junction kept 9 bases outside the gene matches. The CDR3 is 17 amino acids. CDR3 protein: CASSEHADRGLGTEAFF. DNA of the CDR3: TGTGCCAGCAGTGAACACGCGGACAGGGGGCTGGGCACTGAAGCTTTCTTT.

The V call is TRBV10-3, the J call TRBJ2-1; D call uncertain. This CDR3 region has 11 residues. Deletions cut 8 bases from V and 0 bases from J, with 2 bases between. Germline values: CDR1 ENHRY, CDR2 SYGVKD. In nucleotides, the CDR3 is TGTGCCATCGGCTCCTACAATGAGCAGTTCTTC. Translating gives CAIGSYNEQFF.

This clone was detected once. The CDR3 here is CASSLSPGETQYF. The CDR3 nucleotides are TGTGCCAGCAGCTTATCACCGGGGGAGACCCAGTACTTC. The chain uses TRBV7-8 and TRBJ2-5, with D possibly matching TRBD2 (5 bases). CDR1 and CDR2 from the germline V gene are SGHVS and FQNEAQ. The V end lost 2 bases, the J end lost 5 bases, and 9 bases lay between the germline ends. The length of the CDR3 is 13 residues.

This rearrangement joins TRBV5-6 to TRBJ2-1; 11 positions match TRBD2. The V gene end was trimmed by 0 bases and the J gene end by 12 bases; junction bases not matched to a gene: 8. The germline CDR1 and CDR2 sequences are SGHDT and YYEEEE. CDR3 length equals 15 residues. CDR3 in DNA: TGTGCCAGCAGCTTGGCGCCTAGCGGGGGGTTGGTGCAGTTCTTC. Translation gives CASSLAPSGGLVQFF.

CDR3 bases: TGTGCCAGCAGTGAACCTAGGGCGGGGGACAGGGGGCAGCTCAGAGCGCAGTACTTC. Translating gives CASSEPRAGDRGQLRAQYF. J is TRBJ2-5 and V is TRBV2; 12 bases are a match to TRBD1. The CDR3 runs to 19 residues. Unmatched junction bases numbered 21, after V lost 2 bases and J lost 11 bases. Germline CDR1 is SNHLY and CDR2 is FYNNEI.

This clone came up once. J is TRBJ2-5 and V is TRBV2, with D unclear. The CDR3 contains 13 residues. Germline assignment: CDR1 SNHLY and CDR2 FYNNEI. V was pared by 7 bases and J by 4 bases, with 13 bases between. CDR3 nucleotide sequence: TGTGCCAGCAATTTCCAAGACGGAGAGACCCAGTACTTC. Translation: CASNFQDGETQYF. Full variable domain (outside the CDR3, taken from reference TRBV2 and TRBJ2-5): EPEVTQTPSHQVTQMGQEVILRCVPISNHLYFYWYRQILGQKVEFLVSFYNNEISEKSEIFDDQFSVERPDGSNFTLKIRSTKLEDSAMYFCASNFQDGETQYFGPGTRLLVL.

The CDR3 nucleotides read TGTGCCAGCAGCTTAGCGTTGGGTGGGGGGGCCTACGAGCAGTACTTC. Protein product: CASSLALGGGAYEQYF. This sequence joins TRBV7-2 and TRBJ2-7; 7 positions match TRBD2. The germline V gene encodes CDR1 SGHTA and CDR2 FQGNSA. V gave up 0 bases and J gave up 2 bases; unmatched junction bases: 7. CDR3 size: 16 residues. The full variable domain, completed using reference TRBV7-2 and TRBJ2-7, is GAGVSQSPSNKVTEKGKDVELRCDPISGHTALYWYRQSLGQGLEFLIYFQGNSAPDKSGLPSDRFSAERTGGSVSTLTIQRTQQEDSAVYLCASSLALGGGAYEQYFGPGTRLTVT.

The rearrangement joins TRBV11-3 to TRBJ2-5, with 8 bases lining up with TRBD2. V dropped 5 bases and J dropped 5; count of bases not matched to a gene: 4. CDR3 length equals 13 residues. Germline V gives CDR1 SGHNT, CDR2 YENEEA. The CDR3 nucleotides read TGTGCCAGCAGCGCGGGGGGCCGGGAGACCCAGTACTTC. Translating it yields CASSAGGRETQYF.

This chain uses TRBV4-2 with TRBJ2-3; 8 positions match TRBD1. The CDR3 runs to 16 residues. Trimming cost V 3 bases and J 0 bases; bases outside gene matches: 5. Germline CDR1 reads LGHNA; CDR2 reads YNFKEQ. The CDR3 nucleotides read TGTGCCAGCAGCCAGTACAGGGGGACCAGCACAGATACGCAGTATTTT. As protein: CASSQYRGTSTDTQYF.

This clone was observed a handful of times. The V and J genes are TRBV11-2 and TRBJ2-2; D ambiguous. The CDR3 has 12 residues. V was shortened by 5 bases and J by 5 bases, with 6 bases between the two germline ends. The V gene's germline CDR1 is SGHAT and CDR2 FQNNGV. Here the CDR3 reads CASSQRTGELFF. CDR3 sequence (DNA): TGTGCCAGCAGCCAAAGAACCGGGGAGCTGTTTTTT.

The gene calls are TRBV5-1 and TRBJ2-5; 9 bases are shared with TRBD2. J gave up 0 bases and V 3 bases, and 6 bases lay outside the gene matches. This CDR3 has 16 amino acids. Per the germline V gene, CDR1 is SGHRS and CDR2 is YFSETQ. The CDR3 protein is CASSSTSGQYQETQYF. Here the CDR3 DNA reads TGCGCCAGCAGCTCGACTAGCGGCCAGTACCAAGAGACCCAGTACTTC. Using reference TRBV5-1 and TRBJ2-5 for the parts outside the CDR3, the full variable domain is KAGVTQTPRYLIKTRGQQVTLSCSPISGHRSVSWYQQTPGQGLQFLFEYFSETQRNKGNFPGRFSGRQFSNSRSEMNVSTLELGDSALYLCASSSTSGQYQETQYFGPGTRLLVL.

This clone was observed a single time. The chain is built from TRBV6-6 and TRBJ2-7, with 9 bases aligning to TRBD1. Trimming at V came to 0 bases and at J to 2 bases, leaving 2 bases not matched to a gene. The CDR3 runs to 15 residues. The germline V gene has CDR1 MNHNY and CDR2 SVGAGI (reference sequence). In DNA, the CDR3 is TGTGCCAGCAGTTACTCTGGGACAGGGACCTACGAGCAGTACTTC. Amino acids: CASSYSGTGTYEQYF.

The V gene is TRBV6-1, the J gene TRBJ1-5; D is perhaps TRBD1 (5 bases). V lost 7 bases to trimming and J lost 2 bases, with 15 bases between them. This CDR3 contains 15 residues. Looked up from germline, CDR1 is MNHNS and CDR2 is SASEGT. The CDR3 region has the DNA TGTGCCAGCAAGGTGTCCGGGGGAGGCAATCAGCCCCAGCATTTT. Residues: CASKVSGGGNQPQHF.

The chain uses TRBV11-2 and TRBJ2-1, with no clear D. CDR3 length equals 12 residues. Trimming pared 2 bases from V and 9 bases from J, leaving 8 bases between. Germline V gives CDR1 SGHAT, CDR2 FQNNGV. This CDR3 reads CASSLFYGEQFF. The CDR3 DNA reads TGTGCCAGCAGCTTATTCTATGGTGAGCAGTTCTTC.

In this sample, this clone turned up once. Here the CDR3 DNA reads TGTGCCATCACCAGAGGTTCCGGGCGCAATGAGCAGTTCTTC. It translates to CAITRGSGRNEQFF. The chain carries TRBV10-3 and TRBJ2-1; D unclear. Germline V gene sequence: CDR1 ENHRY, CDR2 SYGVKD. This CDR3 is built from 14 residues. Trimming removed 7 bases from V and 6 bases from J, with 16 bases in between.

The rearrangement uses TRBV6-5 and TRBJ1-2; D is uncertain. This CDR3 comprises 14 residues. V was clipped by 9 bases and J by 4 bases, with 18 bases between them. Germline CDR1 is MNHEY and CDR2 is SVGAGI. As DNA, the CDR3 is TGTGCCAGTCGGGTCGGGCCCACCTTCTATGGCTACACCTTC. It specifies CASRVGPTFYGYTF.

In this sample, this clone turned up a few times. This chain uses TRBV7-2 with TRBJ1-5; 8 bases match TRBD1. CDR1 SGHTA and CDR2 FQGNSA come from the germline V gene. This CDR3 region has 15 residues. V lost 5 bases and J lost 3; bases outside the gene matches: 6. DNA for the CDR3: TGTGCCAGCAGCCTACGGACAGGGAACAATCAGCCCCAGCATTTT. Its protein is CASSLRTGNNQPQHF.

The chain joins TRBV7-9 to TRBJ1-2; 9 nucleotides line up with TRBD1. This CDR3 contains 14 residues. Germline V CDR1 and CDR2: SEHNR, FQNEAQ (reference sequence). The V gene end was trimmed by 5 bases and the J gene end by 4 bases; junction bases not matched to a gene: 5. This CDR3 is CASSPGTGTYGYTF. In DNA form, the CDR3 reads TGTGCCAGCAGCCCAGGGACAGGGACCTATGGCTACACCTTC. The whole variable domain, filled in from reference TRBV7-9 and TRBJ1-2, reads DTGVSQNPRHKITKRGQNVTFRCDPISEHNRLYWYRQTLGQGPEFLTYFQNEAQLEKSRLLSDRFSAERPKGSFSTLEIQRTEQGDSAMYLCASSPGTGTYGYTFGSGTRLTVV.

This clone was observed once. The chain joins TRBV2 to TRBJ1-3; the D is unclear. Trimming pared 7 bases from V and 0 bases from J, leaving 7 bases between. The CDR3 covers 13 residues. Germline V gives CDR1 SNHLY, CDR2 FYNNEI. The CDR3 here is CASMTDSGNTIYF. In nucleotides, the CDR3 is TGTGCCAGCATGACGGACTCTGGAAACACCATATATTTT.

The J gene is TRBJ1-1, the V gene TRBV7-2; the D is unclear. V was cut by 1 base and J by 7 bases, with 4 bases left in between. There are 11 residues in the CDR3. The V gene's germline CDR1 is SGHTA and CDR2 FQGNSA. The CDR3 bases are TGTGCCAGCAGCTTAGAGGGTGAAGCTTTCTTT. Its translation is CASSLEGEAFF.

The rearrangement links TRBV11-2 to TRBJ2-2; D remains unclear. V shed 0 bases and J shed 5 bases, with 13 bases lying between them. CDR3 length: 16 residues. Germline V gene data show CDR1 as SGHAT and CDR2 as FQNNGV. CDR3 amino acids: CASSLDFSVDTGELFF. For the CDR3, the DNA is TGTGCCAGCAGCTTAGATTTCTCGGTTGATACCGGGGAGCTGTTTTTT.

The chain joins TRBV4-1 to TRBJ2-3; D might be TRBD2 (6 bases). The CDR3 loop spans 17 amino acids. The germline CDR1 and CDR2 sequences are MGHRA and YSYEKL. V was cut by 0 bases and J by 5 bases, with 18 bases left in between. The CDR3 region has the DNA TGCGCCAGCAGCCAAGATATAGGAGGTGGGGGGAGAGATACGCAGTATTTT. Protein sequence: CASSQDIGGGGRDTQYF.

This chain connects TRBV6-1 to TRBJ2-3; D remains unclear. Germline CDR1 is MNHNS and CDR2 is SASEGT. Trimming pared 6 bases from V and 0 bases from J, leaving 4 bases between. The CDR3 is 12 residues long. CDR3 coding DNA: TGTGCCAGCAGGCTAAGCACAGATACGCAGTATTTT. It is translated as CASRLSTDTQYF.

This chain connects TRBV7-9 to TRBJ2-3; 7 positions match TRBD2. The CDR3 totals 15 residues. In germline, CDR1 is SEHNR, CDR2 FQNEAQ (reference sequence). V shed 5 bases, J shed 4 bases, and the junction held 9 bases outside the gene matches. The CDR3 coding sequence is TGTGCCAGCAGCCCCGGGGCTAGCGGTGCAGATACGCAGTATTTT. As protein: CASSPGASGADTQYF.